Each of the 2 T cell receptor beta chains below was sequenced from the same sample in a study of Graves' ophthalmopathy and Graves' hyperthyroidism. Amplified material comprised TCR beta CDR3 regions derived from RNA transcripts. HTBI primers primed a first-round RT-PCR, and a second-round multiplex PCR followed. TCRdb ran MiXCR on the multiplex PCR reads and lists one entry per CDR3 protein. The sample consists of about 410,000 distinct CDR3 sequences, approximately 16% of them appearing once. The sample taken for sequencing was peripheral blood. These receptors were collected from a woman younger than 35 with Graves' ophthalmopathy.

CDR3 sequence reads: CASSLDTSAYEQYF. In DNA, the CDR3 is TGTGCCAGCAGCCTAGACACTTCGGCCTACGAGCAGTACTTC. The V call is TRBV7-2, the J call TRBJ2-7; no reliable D call. The ends were cut back, 5 bases at V and 2 bases at J, with 13 bases in the middle. CDR1 is SGHTA and CDR2 is FQGNSA in the germline V gene. The CDR3 runs 14 residues.

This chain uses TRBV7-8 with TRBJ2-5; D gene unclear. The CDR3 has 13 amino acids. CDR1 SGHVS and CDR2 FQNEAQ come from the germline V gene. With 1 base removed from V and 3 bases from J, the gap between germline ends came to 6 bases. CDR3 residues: CASSLVIEETQYF. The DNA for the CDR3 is TGTGCCAGCAGCTTAGTGATAGAAGAGACCCAGTACTTC.